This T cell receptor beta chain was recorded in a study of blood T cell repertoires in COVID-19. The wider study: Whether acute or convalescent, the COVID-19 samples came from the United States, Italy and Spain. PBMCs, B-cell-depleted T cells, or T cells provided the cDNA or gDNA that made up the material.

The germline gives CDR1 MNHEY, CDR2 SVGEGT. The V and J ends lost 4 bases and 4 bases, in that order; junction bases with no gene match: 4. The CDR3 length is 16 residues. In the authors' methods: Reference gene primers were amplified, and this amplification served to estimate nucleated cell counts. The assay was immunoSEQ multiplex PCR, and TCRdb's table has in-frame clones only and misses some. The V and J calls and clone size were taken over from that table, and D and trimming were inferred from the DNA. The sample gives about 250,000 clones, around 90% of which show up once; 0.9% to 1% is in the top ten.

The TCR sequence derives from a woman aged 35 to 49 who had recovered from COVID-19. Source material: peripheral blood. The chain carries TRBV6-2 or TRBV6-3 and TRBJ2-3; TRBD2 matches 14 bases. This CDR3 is CASSWRLAGGPDTQYF. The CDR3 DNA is TGTGCCAGCAGTTGGAGACTAGCGGGGGGGCCAGATACGCAGTATTTT.